This TCR beta chain was captured by sequencing in a study of cytomegalovirus exposure and HLA in healthy donors. The V gene's germline CDR1 is SGDLS and CDR2 YYNGEE. The CDR3 runs to 14 residues. Losses at the gene ends were 4 bases for V and 5 bases for J; bases not matched to a gene: 7. Researchers ran the PCR with 60 Vbeta and 13 Jbeta primers. Assay used: immunoSEQ multiplex PCR; TCRdb lists only in-frame clones, some missing. The sample table sets out around 60,000 clones. On this clone itself: Its antigen is undetermined.

Findings and limits, study-wide: Of the V segments, some could not be distinguished, including TRBV6-2 and TRBV6-3, and were excluded. Most sequenced TCRs were rare (though some public TCRs occurred in many donors).

V usage is TRBV9 and J usage is TRBJ2-3; the match to TRBD1 covers 7 bases. This receptor was obtained from a young woman in good health and CMV-seronegative. The source material was PBMCs. The CDR3 sequence: CASSLVTGVDTQYF. CDR3 DNA sequence: TGTGCCAGCAGCCTTGTTACAGGGGTAGATACGCAGTATTTT.